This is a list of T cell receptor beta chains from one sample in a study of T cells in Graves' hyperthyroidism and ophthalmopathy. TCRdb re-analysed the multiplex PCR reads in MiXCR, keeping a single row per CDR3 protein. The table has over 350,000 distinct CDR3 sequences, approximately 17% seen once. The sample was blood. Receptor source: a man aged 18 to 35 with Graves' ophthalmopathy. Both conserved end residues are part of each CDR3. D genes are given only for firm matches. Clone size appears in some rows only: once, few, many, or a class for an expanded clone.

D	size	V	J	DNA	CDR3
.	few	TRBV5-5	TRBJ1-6	TGTGCCAGCAGCTTTGGCGGAACACCCCTCCACTTT	CASSFGGTPLHF
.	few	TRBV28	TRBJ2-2	TGTGCCAGCTTGGCGGGGGCAAGGACCGGGGAGCTGTTTTTT	CASLAGARTGELFF
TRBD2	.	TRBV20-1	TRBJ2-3	TGCAGTGCTCCCCAGGGGACTAGCGCCACAGATACGCAGTATTTT	CSAPQGTSATDTQYF
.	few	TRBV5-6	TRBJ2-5	TGTGCCAGCAGCTTGGCCGCAGGGACATCGGCCCAGTACTTC	CASSLAAGTSAQYF
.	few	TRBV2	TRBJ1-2	TGTGCCAGCAGTTTAGCCTCGGACTATGGCTACACCTTC	CASSLASDYGYTF
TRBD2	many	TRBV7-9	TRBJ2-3	TGTGCCAGCAGCTTAAATGGACTAGCGGGTGAGGGATATACGCAGTATTTT	CASSLNGLAGEGYTQYF
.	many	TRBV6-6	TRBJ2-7	TGTGCCAGCAGTTACCGGGACAACTCCTACGAGCAGTACTTC	CASSYRDNSYEQYF
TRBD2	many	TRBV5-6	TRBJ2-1	TGTGCCAGCAGCTTACCGGGACTAGCGGGGGTGAATGAGCAGTTCTTC	CASSLPGLAGVNEQFF
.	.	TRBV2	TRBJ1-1	TGTGCCAGAGACCCGGGAGACACTGAAGCTTTCTTT	CARDPGDTEAFF
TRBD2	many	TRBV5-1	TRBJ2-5	TGCGCCAGCAGCATAATGGCGGGGGGGAATGGAGAGACCCAGTACTTC	CASSIMAGGNGETQYF
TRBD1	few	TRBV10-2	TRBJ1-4	TGCGCCGCCTCAGAAGGACAGGGGGCGATTGGTGAAAAACTGTTTTTT	CAASEGQGAIGEKLFF
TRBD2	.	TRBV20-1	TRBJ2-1	TGCAGTGCACCCTCTAGCGGGGGGGCGGTAAATGAGCAGTTCTTC	CSAPSSGGAVNEQFF
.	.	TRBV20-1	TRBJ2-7	TGCAGTGCTAGAGAAACCCTGATCTACGAGCAGTACTTC	CSARETLIYEQYF
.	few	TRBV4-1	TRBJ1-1	TGCGCCAGCAGCCACACCCACAAGGGCACTGAAGCTTTCTTT	CASSHTHKGTEAFF
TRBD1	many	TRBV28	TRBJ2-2	TGTGCCAGCAGTTTTAAGGGGACAGGGTCCGCCGGGGAGCTGTTTTTT	CASSFKGTGSAGELFF
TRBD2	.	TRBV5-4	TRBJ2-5	TGTGCCAGCAGCGCCGGGACTACCTCGGGGGTGACCCAGTACTTC	CASSAGTTSGVTQYF
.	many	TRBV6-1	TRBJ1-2	TGTGCCACCTCACGGGGGCCTGACTACACCTTC	CATSRGPDYTF
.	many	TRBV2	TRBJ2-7	TGTGCCAGCAGTCTCGGGTGGAGCGGGTACGAGCAGTACTTC	CASSLGWSGYEQYF
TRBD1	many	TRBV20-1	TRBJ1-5	TGCAGTGCTAGCAAAGCGGCGGGAACAGGGGGACAGCCCCAGCATTTT	CSASKAAGTGGQPQHF
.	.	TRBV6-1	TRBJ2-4	TGTGCCAGCAGACCAGCCTGGGACCGCCAAAACATTCAGTACTTC	CASRPAWDRQNIQYF
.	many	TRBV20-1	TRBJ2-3	TGCAGTGCTCCTCAGGGGGGAGGGACAGATACGCAGTATTTT	CSAPQGGGTDTQYF
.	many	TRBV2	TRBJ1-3	TGTGCCAGCAGGATGGGGACCCCGGGGTCTGGAAACACCATATATTTT	CASRMGTPGSGNTIYF
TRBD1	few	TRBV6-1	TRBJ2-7	TGTGCCAGCAGCCGCGGACAGGGGGCTTGGGAGCAGTACTTC	CASSRGQGAWEQYF
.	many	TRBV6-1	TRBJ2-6	TGTGCCAGCAGTGAAGCTGGATCTGGGGCCAACGTCCTGACTTTC	CASSEAGSGANVLTF
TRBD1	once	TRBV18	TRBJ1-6	TGTGCCAGCCCATTGGGACAGGGGATCGGTTCACCCCTCCACTTT	CASPLGQGIGSPLHF
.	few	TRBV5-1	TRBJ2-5	TGCGCCAGCCTACCAGAGACCCAGTACTTC	CASLPETQYF
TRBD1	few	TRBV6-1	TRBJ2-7	TGTGCCAGCAGTTCCAGGACAGGGATCCGGAACGAGCAGTACTTC	CASSSRTGIRNEQYF
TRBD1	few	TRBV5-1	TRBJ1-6	TGCGCCAGCAGCTTGCCATCCGGGACAGCGAATTCACCCCTCCACTTT	CASSLPSGTANSPLHF
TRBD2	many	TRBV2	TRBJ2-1	TGTGCCAGCGGAGGGCCACTGAGCGGGGGGACTCGAGATGAGCAGTTCTTC	CASGGPLSGGTRDEQFF
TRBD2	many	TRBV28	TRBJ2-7	TGTGCCAGCAGTTTGCCGGGACTAGCGGGGGGGCGAGAGCAGTACTTC	CASSLPGLAGGREQYF
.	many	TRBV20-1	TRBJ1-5	TGCAGTGCTCAAAGAGACAGCCCCAATCAGCCCCAGCATTTT	CSAQRDSPNQPQHF
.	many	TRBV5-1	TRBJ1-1	TGCGCCAGCAGCCCTCTGGGGGGAAAAATGAACACTGAAGCTTTCTTT	CASSPLGGKMNTEAFF
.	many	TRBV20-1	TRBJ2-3	TGCAGTGCTCACGCACTCGGGGAACCTAGCACAGATACGCAGTATTTT	CSAHALGEPSTDTQYF
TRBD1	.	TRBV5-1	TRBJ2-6	TGCGCCAGCAGCTTCTGGACAGGGGGCGCTGGGGCCAACGTCCTGACTTTC	CASSFWTGGAGANVLTF
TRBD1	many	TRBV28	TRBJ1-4	TGTGCCAGCAGCTCCGGGACAGGGAGTGAAAAACTGTTTTTT	CASSSGTGSEKLFF
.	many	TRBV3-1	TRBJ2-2	TGTGCCAGCAGCCTGGACAGTAACACCGGGGAGCTGTTTTTT	CASSLDSNTGELFF
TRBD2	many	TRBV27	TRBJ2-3	TGTGCCAGCAGTTTAAGAGCAGCGGGACTCGCCTTCTCCACAGATACGCAGTATTTT	CASSLRAAGLAFSTDTQYF
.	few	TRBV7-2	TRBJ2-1	TGTGCCAGCAGCTTATCGCGTAATGAGCAGTTCTTC	CASSLSRNEQFF
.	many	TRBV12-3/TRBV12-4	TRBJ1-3	TGTGCCAGCGGGGGAAGCTCTGGAAACACCATATATTTT	CASGGSSGNTIYF
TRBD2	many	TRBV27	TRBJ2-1	TGTGCCAGCAGTTTATCTAGCGGGGGGGCAAATGAGCAGTTCTTC	CASSLSSGGANEQFF
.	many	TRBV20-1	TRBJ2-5	TGCAGTGCCAGAGGGGCGGGTCTGGGGGAGACCCAGTACTTC	CSARGAGLGETQYF
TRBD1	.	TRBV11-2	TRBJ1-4	TGTGCCAGCAGCTTAGATATGAGACAGGGGTCCGAAAAACTGTTTTTT	CASSLDMRQGSEKLFF